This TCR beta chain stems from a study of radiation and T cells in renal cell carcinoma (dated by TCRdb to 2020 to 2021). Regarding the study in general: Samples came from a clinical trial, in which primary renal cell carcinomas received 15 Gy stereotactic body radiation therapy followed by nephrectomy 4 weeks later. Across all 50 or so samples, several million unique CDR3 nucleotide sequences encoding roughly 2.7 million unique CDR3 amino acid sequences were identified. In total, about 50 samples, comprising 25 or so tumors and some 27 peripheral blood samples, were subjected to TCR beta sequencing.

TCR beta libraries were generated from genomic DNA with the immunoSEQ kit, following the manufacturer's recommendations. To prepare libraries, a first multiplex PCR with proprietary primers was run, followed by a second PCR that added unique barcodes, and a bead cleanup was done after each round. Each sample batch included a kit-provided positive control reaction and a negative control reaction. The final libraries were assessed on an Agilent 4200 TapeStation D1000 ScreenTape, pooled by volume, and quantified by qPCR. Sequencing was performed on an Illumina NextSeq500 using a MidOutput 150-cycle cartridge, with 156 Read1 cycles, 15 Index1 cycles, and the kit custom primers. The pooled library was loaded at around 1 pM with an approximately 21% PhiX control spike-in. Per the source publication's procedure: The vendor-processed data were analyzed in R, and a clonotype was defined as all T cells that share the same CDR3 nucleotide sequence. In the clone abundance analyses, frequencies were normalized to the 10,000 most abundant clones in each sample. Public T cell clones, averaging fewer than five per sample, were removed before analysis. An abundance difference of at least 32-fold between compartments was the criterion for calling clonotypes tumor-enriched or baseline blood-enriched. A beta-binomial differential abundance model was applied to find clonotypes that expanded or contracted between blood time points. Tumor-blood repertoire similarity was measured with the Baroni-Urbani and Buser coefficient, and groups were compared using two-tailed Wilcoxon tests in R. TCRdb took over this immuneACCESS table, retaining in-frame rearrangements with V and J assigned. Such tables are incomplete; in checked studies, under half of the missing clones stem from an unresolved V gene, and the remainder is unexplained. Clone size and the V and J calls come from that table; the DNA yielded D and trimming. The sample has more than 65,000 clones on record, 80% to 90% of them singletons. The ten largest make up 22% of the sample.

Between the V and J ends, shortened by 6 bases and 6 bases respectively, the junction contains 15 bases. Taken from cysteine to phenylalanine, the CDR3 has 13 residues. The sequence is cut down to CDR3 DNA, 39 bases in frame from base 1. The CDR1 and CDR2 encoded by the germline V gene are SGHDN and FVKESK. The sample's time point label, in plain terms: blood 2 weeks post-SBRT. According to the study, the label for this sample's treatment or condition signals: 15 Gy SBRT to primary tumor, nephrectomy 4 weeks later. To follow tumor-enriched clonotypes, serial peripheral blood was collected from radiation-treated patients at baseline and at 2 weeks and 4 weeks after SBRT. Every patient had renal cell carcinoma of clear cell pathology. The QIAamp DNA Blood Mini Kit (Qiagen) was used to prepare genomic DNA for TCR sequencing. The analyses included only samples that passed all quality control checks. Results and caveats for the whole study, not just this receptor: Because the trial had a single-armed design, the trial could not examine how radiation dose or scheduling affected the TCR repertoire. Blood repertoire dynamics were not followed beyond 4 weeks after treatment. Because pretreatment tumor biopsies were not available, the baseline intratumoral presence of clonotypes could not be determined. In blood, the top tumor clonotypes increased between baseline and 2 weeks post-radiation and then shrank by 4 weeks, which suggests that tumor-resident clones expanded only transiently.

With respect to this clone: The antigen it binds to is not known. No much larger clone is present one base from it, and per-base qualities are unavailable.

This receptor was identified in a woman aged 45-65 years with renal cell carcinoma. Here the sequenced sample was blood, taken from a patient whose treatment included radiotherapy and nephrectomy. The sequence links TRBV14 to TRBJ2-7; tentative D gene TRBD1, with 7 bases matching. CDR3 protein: CASSRYRGGEQYF. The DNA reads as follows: TGTGCCAGCAGTCGGTACAGGGGAGGCGAGCAGTACTTC.